This entry describes one T cell receptor beta chain. Its antigen is currently unknown. This entry comes from a study of blood T cells in healthy people across ages. V lost 0 bases and J 15 bases, leaving 15 bases between the germline ends. Germline V gives CDR1 LNHNV, CDR2 YYDKDF (reference sequence). This CDR3 has 14 amino acids. Study results and limitations: Reliance upon unsorted PBMCs precluded definitive naive versus antigen-experienced comparison. Long-lived donors exceeded aged donors in naive CD4+ cells and diversity.

Each sample yielded at least 6 million isolated PBMCs. Then a second PCR, running about 6 to 11 cycles, was carried out with a sample-barcoded 5' primer and a J-beta primer mix. TCRdb reanalysed the 5' RACE reads using MiXCR and keeps one entry per CDR3 protein. The sample lists approximately 790,000 distinct CDR3 sequences, about 59% occurring once. The chain is built from TRBV15 and TRBJ1-6; D unclear. This receptor was identified in a man between 25 and 39 years old in good health. The sample consisted of blood. CDR3 amino acids: CATSRDRPGGILHF. CDR3 DNA: TGTGCCACCAGCAGAGATCGCCCAGGAGGAATCCTCCACTTT.